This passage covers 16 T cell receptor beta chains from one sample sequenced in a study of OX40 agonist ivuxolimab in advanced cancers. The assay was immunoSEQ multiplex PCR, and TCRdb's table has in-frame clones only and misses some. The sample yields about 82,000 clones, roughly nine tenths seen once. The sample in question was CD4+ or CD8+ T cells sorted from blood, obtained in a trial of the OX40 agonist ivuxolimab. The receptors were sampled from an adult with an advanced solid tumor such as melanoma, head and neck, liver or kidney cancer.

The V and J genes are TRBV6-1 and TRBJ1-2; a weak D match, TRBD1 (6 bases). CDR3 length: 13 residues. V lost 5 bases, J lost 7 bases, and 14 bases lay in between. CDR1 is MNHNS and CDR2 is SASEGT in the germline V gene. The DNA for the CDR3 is TGTGCCAGCAGTCCAAAGGGGGTTGGTGGCTACACCTTC. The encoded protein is CASSPKGVGGYTF.

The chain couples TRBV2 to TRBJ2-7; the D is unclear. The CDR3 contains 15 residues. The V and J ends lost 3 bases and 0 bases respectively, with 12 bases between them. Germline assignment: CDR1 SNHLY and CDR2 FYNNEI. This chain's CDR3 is CASSDSSVSSYEQYF. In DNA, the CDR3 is TGTGCCAGCAGTGACTCATCAGTTAGCTCCTACGAGCAGTACTTC. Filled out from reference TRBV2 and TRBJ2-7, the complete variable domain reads EPEVTQTPSHQVTQMGQEVILRCVPISNHLYFYWYRQILGQKVEFLVSFYNNEISEKSEIFDDQFSVERPDGSNFTLKIRSTKLEDSAMYFCASSDSSVSSYEQYFGPGTRLTVT.

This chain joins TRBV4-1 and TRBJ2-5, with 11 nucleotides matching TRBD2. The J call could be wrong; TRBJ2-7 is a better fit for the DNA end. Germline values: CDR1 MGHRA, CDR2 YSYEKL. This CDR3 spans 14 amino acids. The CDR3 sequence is CASSQASGRYEQYF. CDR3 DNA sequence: TGCGCCAGCAGCCAGGCTAGCGGGAGGTACGAGCAGTACTTC.

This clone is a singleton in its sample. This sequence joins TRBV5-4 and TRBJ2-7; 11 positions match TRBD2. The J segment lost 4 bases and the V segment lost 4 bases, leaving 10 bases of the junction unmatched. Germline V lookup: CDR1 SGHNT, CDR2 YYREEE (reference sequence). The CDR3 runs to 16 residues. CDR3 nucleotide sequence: TGTGCCAGCAGCATCACTAGCGGGAGACTAGCATACGAGCAGTACTTC. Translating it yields CASSITSGRLAYEQYF.

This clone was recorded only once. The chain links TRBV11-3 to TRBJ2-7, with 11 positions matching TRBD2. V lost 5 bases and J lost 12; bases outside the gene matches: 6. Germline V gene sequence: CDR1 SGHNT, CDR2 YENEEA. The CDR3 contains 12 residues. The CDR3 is CASSDTSGRLYF. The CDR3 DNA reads TGTGCCAGCAGCGATACTAGCGGGAGATTGTACTTC. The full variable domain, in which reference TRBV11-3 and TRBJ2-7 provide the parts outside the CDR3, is EAGVVQSPRYKIIEKKQPVAFWCNPISGHNTLYWYLQNLGQGPELLIRYENEEAVDDSQLPKDRFSAERLKGVDSTLKIQPAELGDSAVYLCASSDTSGRLYFGPGTRLTVT.

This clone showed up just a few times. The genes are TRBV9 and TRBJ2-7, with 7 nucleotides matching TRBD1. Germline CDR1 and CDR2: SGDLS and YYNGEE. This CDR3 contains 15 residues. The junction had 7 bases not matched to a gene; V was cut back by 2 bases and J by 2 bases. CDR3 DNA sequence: TGTGCCAGCAGCGTGGGAGTTACAGGGGCCTACGAGCAGTACTTC. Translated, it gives CASSVGVTGAYEQYF.

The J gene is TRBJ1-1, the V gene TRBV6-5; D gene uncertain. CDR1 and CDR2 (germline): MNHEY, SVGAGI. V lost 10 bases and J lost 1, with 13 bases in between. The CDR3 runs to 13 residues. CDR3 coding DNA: TGTGCCACCCGAAGGGTTAGGAACACTGAAGCTTTCTTT. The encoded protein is CATRRVRNTEAFF.

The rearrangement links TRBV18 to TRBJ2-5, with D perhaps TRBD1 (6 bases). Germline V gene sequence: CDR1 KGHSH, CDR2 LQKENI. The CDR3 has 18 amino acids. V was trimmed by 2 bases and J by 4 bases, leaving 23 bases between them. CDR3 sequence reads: CASSPSVSGTFRTETQYF. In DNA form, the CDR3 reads TGTGCCAGCTCACCATCGGTCTCCGGGACATTCAGGACAGAGACCCAGTACTTC.

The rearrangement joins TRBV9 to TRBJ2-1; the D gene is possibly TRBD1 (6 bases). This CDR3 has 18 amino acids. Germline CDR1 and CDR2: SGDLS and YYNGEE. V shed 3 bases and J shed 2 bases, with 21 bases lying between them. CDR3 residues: CASSERGTGQGPYNEQFF. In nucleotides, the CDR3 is TGTGCCAGCAGCGAGAGGGGTACGGGACAAGGGCCCTACAATGAGCAGTTCTTC.

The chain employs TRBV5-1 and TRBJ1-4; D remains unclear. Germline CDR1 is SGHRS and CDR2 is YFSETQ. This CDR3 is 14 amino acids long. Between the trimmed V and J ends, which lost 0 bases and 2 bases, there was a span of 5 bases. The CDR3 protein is CASSLGVTNEKLFF. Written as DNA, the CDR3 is TGCGCCAGCAGCTTGGGAGTGACTAATGAAAAACTGTTTTTT.

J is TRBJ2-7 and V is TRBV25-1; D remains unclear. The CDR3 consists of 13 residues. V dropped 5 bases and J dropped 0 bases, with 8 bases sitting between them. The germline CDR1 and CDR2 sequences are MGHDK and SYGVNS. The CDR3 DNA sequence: TGTGCCAGCAGTATGGGGTTCTCCTACGAGCAGTACTTC. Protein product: CASSMGFSYEQYF.

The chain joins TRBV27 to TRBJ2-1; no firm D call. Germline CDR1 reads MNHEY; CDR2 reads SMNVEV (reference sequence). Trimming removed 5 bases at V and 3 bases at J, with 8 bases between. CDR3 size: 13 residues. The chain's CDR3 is CASSPRSYNEQFF. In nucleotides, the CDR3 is TGTGCCAGCAGTCCCCGCAGCTACAATGAGCAGTTCTTC.

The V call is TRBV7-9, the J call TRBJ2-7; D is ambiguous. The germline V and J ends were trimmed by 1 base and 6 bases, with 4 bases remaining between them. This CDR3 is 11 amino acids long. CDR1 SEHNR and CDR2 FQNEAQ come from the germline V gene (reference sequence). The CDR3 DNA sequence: TGTGCCAGCAGCTTAGACACCGAGCAGTACTTC. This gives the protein CASSLDTEQYF. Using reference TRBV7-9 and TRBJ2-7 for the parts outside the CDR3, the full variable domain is DTGVSQNPRHKITKRGQNVTFRCDPISEHNRLYWYRQTLGQGPEFLTYFQNEAQLEKSRLLSDRFSAERPKGSFSTLEIQRTEQGDSAMYLCASSLDTEQYFGPGTRLTVT.

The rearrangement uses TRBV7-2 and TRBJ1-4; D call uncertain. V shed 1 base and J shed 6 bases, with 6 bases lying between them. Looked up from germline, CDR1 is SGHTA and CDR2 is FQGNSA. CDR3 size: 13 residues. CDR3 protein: CASSLVLYEKLFF. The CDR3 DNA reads TGTGCCAGCAGCTTAGTCCTCTATGAAAAACTGTTTTTT.

CDR3 DNA: TGTGCCAGCAGTTTCCAGGGGGGCAATCAGCCCCAGCATTTT. This encodes CASSFQGGNQPQHF. The chain combines TRBV28 with TRBJ1-5; TRBD1 agrees at 7 bases. V lost 3 bases to trimming and J lost 2 bases; unmatched junction nucleotides: 1. Germline V gene sequence: CDR1 MDHEN, CDR2 SYDVKM. The CDR3 has 14 residues.

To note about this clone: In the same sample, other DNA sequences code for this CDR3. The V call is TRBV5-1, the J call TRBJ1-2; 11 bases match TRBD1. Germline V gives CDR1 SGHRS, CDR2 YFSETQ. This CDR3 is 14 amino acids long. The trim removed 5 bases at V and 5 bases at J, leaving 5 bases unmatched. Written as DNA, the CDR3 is TGCGCCAGCAGTCCCGGACAGGGGGCTTATGGCTACACCTTC. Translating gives CASSPGQGAYGYTF.